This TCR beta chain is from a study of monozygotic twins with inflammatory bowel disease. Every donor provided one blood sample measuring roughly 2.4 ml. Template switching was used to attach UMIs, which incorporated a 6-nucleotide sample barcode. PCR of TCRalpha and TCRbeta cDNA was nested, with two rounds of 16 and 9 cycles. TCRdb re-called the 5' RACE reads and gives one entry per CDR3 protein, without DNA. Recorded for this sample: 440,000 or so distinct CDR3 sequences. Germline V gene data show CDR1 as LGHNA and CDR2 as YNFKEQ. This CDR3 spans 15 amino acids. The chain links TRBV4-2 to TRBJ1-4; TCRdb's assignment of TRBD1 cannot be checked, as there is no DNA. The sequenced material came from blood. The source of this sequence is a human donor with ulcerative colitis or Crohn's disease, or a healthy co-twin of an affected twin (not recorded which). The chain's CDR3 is CASRQGPNDLEKLFF.